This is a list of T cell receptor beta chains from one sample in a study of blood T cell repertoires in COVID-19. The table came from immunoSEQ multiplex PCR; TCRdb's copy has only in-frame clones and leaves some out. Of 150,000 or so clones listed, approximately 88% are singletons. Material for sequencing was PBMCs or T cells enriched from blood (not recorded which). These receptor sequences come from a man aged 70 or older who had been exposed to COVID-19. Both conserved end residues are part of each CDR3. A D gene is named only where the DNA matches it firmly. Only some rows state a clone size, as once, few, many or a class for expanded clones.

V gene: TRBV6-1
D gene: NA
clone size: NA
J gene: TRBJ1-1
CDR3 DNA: TGTGCCAGCAGTGAAAGTGTGGCAGGCGTCGAAGCTTTCTTT
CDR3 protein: CASSESVAGVEAFF

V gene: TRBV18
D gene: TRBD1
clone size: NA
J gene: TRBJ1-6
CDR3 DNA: TGTGCCAGCTCACCCAGGGGGGAGCCAGGACTTGTTAGCTCCTATAATTCACCCCTCCACTTT
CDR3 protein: CASSPRGEPGLVSSYNSPLHF

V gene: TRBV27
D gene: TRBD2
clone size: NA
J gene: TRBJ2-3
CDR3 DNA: TGTGCCAGCAGTCCTCGGACTAGTGCAGATACGCAGTATTTT
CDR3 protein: CASSPRTSADTQYF

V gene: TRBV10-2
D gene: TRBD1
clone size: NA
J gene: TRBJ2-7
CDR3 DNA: TGCGCCAGCAGTGAGGCCAGGGGGCCCTACGAGCAGTACTTC
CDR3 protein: CASSEARGPYEQYF

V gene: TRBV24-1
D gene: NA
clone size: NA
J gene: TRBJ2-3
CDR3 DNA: TGTGCCACCAGTGATTTGAACTTACCGCCTAATACGCAGTATTTT
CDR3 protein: CATSDLNLPPNTQYF

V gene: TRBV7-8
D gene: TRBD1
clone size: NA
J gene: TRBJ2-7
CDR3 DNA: TGTGCCAGCAGCTCGGACAGGGTCATCTACGAGCAGTACTTC
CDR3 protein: CASSSDRVIYEQYF

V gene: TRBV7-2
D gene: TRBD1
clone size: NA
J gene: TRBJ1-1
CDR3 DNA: TGTGCCAGCAGAATCAGGGCAACAGGGGGATCTGAAGCTTTCTTT
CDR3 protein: CASRIRATGGSEAFF

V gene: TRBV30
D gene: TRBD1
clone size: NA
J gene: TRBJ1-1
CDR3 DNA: TGTGCCTGGGTGGGACAGTCTGGGACTGAAGCTTTCTTT
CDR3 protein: CAWVGQSGTEAFF

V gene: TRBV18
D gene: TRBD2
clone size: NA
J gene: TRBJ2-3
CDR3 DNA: TGTGCCAGCTCCCCTCAGGGGGGACTAGCGGGAAAAGATACGCAGTATTTT
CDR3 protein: CASSPQGGLAGKDTQYF

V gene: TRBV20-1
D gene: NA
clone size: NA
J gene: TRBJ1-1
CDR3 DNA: TGCAGTGCTATTGACAGGAAGAAATCTGAAGCTTTCTTT
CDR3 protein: CSAIDRKKSEAFF

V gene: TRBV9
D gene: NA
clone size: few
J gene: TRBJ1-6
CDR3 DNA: TGTGCCAGCAGCTGGGGGACACCAAATAATTCACCCCTCCACTTT
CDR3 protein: CASSWGTPNNSPLHF

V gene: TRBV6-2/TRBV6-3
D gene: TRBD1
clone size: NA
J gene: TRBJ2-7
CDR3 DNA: TGTGCCAGCAGTTACCGGGACAGGCCACGGTTGCAGTACTTC
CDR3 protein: CASSYRDRPRLQYF

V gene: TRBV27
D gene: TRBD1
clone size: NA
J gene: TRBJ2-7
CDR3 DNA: TGTGCCAGCAGTCGGAAGCCAGGGGGTGCCTACGAGCAGTACTTC
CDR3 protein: CASSRKPGGAYEQYF

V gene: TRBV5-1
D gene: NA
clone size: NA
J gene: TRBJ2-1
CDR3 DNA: TGCGCCAGCAGCTTTGCAGCGGCGGCCTACAATGAGCAGTTCTTC
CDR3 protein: CASSFAAAAYNEQFF

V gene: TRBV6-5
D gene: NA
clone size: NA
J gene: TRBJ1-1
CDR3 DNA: TGTGCCAGCAGTTCGTCGCAGGGGTTTTACACTGAAGCTTTCTTT
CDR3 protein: CASSSSQGFYTEAFF

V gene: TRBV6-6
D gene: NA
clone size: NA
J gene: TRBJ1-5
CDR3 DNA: TGTGCCAGCGCCGACAGGTACAATCAGCCCCAGCATTTT
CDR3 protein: CASADRYNQPQHF

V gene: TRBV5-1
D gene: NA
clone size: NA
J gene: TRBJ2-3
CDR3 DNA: TGCGCCAGCAGTTCCGAGCGGGCAGATACGCAGTATTTT
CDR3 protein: CASSSERADTQYF

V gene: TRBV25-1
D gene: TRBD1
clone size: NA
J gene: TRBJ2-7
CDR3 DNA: TGTGCCAGCAGTGCCTTGGGACAGGCGCCCGACGAGCAGTACTTC
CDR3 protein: CASSALGQAPDEQYF

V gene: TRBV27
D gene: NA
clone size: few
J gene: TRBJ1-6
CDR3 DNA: TGTGCCAGCAGTCTCTTTAATTCACCCCTCCACTTT
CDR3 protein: CASSLFNSPLHF

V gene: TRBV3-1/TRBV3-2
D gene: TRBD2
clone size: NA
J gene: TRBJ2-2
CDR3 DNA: TGTGCCAGCAGCCCCCCCCGTGGTAGCGGGAGCGGGGAGCTGTTTTTT
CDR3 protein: CASSPPRGSGSGELFF

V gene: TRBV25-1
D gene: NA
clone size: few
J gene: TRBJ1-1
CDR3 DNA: TGTGCCCCTCAGGATGCTGAAGCTTTCTTT
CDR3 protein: CAPQDAEAFF

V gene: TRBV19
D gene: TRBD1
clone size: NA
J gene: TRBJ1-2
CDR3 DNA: TGTGCCAGTAGTTTTGACAGGGTCTATGGCTACACCTTC
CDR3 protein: CASSFDRVYGYTF

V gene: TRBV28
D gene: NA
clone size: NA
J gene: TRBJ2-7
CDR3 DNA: TGTGCCAGCAGTTTCGGGGGGCCCCTGAGGTACGAGCAGTACTTC
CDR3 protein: CASSFGGPLRYEQYF

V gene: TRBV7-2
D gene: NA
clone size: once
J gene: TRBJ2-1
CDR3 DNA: TGTGCCAGCAGCTTAGAAGCAGGTGAGCAGTTCTTC
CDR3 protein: CASSLEAGEQFF

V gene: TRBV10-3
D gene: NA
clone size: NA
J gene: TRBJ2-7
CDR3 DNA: TGTGCCATCAGTGAGTCGGGCCTTTCCTACGAGCAGTACTTC
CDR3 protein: CAISESGLSYEQYF

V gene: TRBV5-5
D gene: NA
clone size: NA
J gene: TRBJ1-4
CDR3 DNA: TGTGCCAGCTCCGCTAGGGGGTCCCCAAATGAAAAACTGTTTTTT
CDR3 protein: CASSARGSPNEKLFF

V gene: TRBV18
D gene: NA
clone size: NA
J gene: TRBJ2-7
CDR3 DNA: TGTGCCAGCTCACCCTCTCTCGAGCAGTACTTC
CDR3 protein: CASSPSLEQYF

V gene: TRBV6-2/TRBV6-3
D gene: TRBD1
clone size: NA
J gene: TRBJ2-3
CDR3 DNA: TGTGCCAGCAGTTACGGTTCTTCAGGGACAGACTGGGATACGCAGTATTTT
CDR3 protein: CASSYGSSGTDWDTQYF

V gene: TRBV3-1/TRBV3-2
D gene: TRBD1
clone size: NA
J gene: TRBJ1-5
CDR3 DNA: TGTGCCAGCAGCCAAGGTCAGGGGGCGAAGCAGCCCCAGCATTTT
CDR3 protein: CASSQGQGAKQPQHF

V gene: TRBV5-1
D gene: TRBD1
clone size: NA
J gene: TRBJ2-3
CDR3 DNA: TGCGCCAGCACTAACCCGGGACAGGGGGCAGATACGCAGTATTTT
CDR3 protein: CASTNPGQGADTQYF

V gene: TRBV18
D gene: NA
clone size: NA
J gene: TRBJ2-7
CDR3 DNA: TGTGCCAGCTCACAGGGTTTCGTCGGAGGCGAGCAGTACTTC
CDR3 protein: CASSQGFVGGEQYF

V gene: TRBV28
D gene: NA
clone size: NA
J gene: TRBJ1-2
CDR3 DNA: TGTGCCAGCAGATATCAAACTTATGGCTACACCTTC
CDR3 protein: CASRYQTYGYTF

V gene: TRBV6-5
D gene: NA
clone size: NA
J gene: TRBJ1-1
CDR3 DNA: TGTGCCAGCAGACTCCGCGGGCTCGCTGAAGCTTTCTTT
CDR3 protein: CASRLRGLAEAFF

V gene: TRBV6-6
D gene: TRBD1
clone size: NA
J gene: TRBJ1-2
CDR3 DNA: TGTGCCAGCAGTCCCACAGGGGATTATGGCTACACCTTC
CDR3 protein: CASSPTGDYGYTF

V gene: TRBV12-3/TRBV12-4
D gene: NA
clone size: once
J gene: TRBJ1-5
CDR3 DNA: TGTGCCAGCAGTTTCAGGGGCAATCAGCCCCAGCATTTT
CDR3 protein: CASSFRGNQPQHF

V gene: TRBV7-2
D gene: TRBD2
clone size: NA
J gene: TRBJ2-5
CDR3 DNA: TGTGCCAGCAGCTTAGGGTCACTAGCGGGGGGTCAAGAGACCCAGTACTTC
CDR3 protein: CASSLGSLAGGQETQYF

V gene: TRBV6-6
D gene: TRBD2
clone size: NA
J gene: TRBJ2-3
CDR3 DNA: TGTGCCAGCAGCCGAACTAGCGGGAGGGTTACAGATACGCAGTATTTT
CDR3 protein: CASSRTSGRVTDTQYF

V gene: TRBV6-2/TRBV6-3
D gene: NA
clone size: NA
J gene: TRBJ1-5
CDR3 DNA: TGTGCCAGCAGTTACAGGGGAAAGGGGAATCAGCCCCAGCATTTT
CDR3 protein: CASSYRGKGNQPQHF

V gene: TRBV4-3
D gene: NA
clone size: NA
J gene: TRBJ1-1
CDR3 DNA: TGCGCCAGCAGCCAAGAACGCGGAGGGTTGACTGAAGCTTTCTTT
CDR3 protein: CASSQERGGLTEAFF

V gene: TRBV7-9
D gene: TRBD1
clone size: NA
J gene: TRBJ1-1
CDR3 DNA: TGTGCCAGCAGCTTAGCGACAGGGATAAATGAAGCTTTCTTT
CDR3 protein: CASSLATGINEAFF

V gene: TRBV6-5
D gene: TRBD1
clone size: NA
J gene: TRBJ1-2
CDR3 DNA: TGTGCCAGCAGTTACATATTCGGGACAGGTGATGATGGCTACACCTTC
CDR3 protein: CASSYIFGTGDDGYTF

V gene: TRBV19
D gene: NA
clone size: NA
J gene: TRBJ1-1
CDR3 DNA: TGTGCCAGTAGTAACCCCCCTACGAGGGCTTTCTTT
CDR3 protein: CASSNPPTRAFF

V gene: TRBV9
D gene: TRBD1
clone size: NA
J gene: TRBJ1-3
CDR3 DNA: TGTGCCAGCGATTCGACAGGGGCTGGAAACACCATATATTTT
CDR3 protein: CASDSTGAGNTIYF

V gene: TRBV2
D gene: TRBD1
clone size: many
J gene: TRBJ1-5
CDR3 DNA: TGTGCCAGCAGAGACCGGGACAGTCCCAATCAGCCCCAGCATTTT
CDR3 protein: CASRDRDSPNQPQHF

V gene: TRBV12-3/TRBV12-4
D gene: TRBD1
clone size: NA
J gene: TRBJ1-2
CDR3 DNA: TGTGCCAGCAGACGACAGGGAGGATTAGGCTACACCTTC
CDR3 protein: CASRRQGGLGYTF